These 18 T cell receptor beta chains originate from one sample sequenced in a study of blood T cell repertoires in COVID-19. Data came from immunoSEQ multiplex PCR; TCRdb stores just in-frame clones and leaves some out. Here the sample spans about 150,000 clones, roughly nine tenths being singletons. Sequencing was done on a sample of peripheral blood. All receptors derive from a middle-aged woman with acute or convalescent COVID-19.

This clone occurred a few times. The rearrangement links TRBV5-6 to TRBJ1-5; TRBD1 matches 7 bases. The CDR3 has 19 amino acids. Germline CDR1 SGHDT, CDR2 YYEEEE. Trimming at V came to 1 base and at J to 0 bases, leaving 13 bases not matched to a gene. The CDR3 region is CASSLSQGPGQSSNQPQHF. The CDR3 DNA reads TGTGCCAGCAGCTTGTCCCAGGGGCCGGGACAGAGTAGCAATCAGCCCCAGCATTTT.

The V call is TRBV6-5, the J call TRBJ1-2; 7 bases fit TRBD1. V dropped 8 bases and J dropped 4; count of bases not matched to a gene: 10. This CDR3 has 14 residues. Germline V gene lookup returns CDR1 MNHEY and CDR2 SVGAGI. The CDR3 sequence: CASGKRGLVYGYTF. In DNA form, the CDR3 reads TGTGCCAGCGGTAAAAGGGGGCTGGTCTATGGCTACACCTTC.

The rearrangement uses TRBV7-2 and TRBJ1-6; tentatively, D is TRBD1 (6 bases). The CDR3 sequence is 16 residues long. The V gene lost 5 bases and the J gene lost 2 bases, with 13 bases spanning the gap. Germline CDR1 is SGHTA and CDR2 is FQGNSA. The CDR3: CASSLDRLAYNSPLHF. In DNA, the CDR3 is TGTGCCAGCAGCCTCGACAGGCTGGCCTATAATTCACCCCTCCACTTT.

There are a few counts of this clone. The chain uses TRBV10-3 and TRBJ2-1; 11 bases align to TRBD2. The J segment lost 5 bases and the V segment lost 5 bases, leaving 8 bases of the junction unmatched. The germline V gene encodes CDR1 ENHRY and CDR2 SYGVKD. CDR3 length: 16 amino acids. The CDR3 reads CAISPGLAASNNEQFF. The DNA for the CDR3 is TGTGCCATCAGTCCGGGACTAGCGGCTTCGAACAATGAGCAGTTCTTC.

The V gene is TRBV7-8, the J gene TRBJ1-1; D ambiguous. The CDR3 has 13 residues. The V end lost 6 bases, the J end lost 7 bases, and 15 bases lay between the germline ends. CDR1 is SGHVS, CDR2 FQNEAQ, per germline. DNA of the CDR3: TGTGCCAGCAGACCAGAACAGACCTATGAAGCTTTCTTT. It translates to CASRPEQTYEAFF.

This rearrangement joins TRBV5-4 to TRBJ2-7, with TRBD2 matching 8 bases. Unmatched junction bases numbered 10, after V lost 3 bases and J lost 2 bases. Germline V gene data show CDR1 as SGHNT and CDR2 as YYREEE (reference sequence). The CDR3 extends over 16 amino acids. CDR3 in DNA: TGTGCCAGCAGCTCGGGGGGGTCGGTATCAACCTACGAGCAGTACTTC. Translation gives CASSSGGSVSTYEQYF.

This sequence joins TRBV6-5 and TRBJ2-1; TRBD1 matches at 10 bases. The CDR3 has 13 amino acids. V was clipped by 6 bases and J by 9 bases; unmatched bases: 5. Germline assignment: CDR1 MNHEY and CDR2 SVGAGI. The CDR3: CASRDRDRGEQFF. The CDR3 DNA is TGTGCCAGCAGGGACCGGGACAGGGGTGAGCAGTTCTTC.

The gene calls are TRBV19 and TRBJ2-3; TRBD2 matches 11 bases. Per germline, CDR1 LNHDA and CDR2 SQIVND (reference sequence). Trimming took 3 bases from V and 1 from J; bases not matched to a gene: 6. The CDR3 covers 17 residues. The CDR3: CASSMGLAESRTDTQYF. The CDR3 DNA is TGTGCCAGTAGTATGGGACTAGCGGAGAGTCGCACAGATACGCAGTATTTT.

The V and J genes are TRBV23-1 and TRBJ2-2, with D possibly matching TRBD1 (5 bases). TRBV23-1 is an ORF; its function is uncertain. This CDR3 has 17 residues. Between the trimmed V and J ends, which lost 4 bases and 3 bases, there was a span of 18 bases. The chain's CDR3 is CASSRSSREHYTGELFF. CDR3 nucleotides: TGCGCCAGCAGTCGTAGCAGCAGGGAACATTACACCGGGGAGCTGTTTTTT.

The V call is TRBV3-1 (or the pseudogene TRBV3-2), the J call TRBJ1-6; TRBD1 aligns across 8 bases. With V trimmed by 1 base and J by 11 bases, 10 bases remained unmatched. CDR1 and CDR2 (germline): LGHDT, YNNKEL (reference sequence). This CDR3 has 16 amino acids. The CDR3 sequence: CASSQAAGGYQPPLHF. CDR3 nucleotides: TGTGCCAGCAGCCAAGCTGCAGGGGGCTATCAGCCACCCCTCCACTTT.

The chain links TRBV18 to TRBJ1-2, with 8 positions matching TRBD1. The V gene end was trimmed by 5 bases and the J gene end by 8 bases; junction bases not matched to a gene: 10. The CDR3 sequence is 14 residues long. The germline gives CDR1 KGHSH, CDR2 LQKENI. The CDR3 loop reads CASSAIGQGGGYTF. Here the CDR3 DNA reads TGTGCCAGCTCAGCTATCGGACAGGGAGGCGGCTACACCTTC.

This clone was observed a few times. This chain joins TRBV30 and TRBJ2-7, with 7 positions matching TRBD1. The germline V gene encodes CDR1 GTSNPN and CDR2 SVGIG (reference sequence). The junction had 2 bases not matched to a gene; V was cut back by 0 bases and J by 6 bases. The length of the CDR3 is 12 residues. The CDR3 sequence: CAWSVGTVEQYF. CDR3 sequence (DNA): TGTGCCTGGAGTGTCGGGACAGTCGAGCAGTACTTC.

This clone was recorded once. The chain couples TRBV29-1 to TRBJ2-1, with D unresolved. Per the germline V gene, CDR1 is SQVTM and CDR2 is ANQGSEA. V lost 0 bases and J 0 bases, leaving 12 bases between the germline ends. The CDR3 runs to 16 residues. The chain's CDR3 is CSVEDGLRSSYNEQFF. The CDR3 bases are TGCAGCGTTGAAGACGGTCTCCGTAGCTCCTACAATGAGCAGTTCTTC.

The V call is TRBV4-1, the J call TRBJ1-4; D not certain. Trimming took 4 bases from V and 7 from J, leaving 25 bases between them. From germline, CDR1 is MGHRA and CDR2 YSYEKL. This CDR3 is 18 amino acids long. In DNA, the CDR3 is TGCGCCAGCAGCCCCGGTCGAGAAATTGGGCCCAATAGTGAAAAACTGTTTTTT. It yields the protein CASSPGREIGPNSEKLFF.

The genes are TRBV7-8 and TRBJ2-7; D might be TRBD2 (5 bases). CDR1 and CDR2 (germline): SGHVS, FQNEAQ. With 0 bases removed from V and 8 bases from J, the gap between germline ends came to 20 bases. CDR3 length: 16 residues. The CDR3 sequence is CASSLARELPHIKQYF. CDR3 sequence (DNA): TGTGCCAGCAGCTTAGCGAGGGAGCTGCCCCATATCAAGCAGTACTTC.

The chain uses TRBV6-5 and TRBJ2-1, with 8 nucleotides matching TRBD1. CDR1 MNHEY and CDR2 SVGAGI come from the germline V gene. CDR3 size: 15 residues. J was trimmed by 0 bases and V by 6 bases; bases with no gene match: 4. The DNA for the CDR3 is TGTGCCAGCAGATCCGGACAGGGCTCCTACAATGAGCAGTTCTTC. It is translated as CASRSGQGSYNEQFF.

The genes are TRBV28 and TRBJ1-6; D unclear. V was cut by 8 bases and J by 0 bases, with 5 bases left in between. The CDR3 is 13 residues long. CDR1 MDHEN and CDR2 SYDVKM come from the germline V gene. As DNA, the CDR3 is TGTGCCAGCGACACCTCCTATAATTCACCCCTCCACTTT. The encoded protein is CASDTSYNSPLHF. Using reference TRBV28 and TRBJ1-6 for the parts outside the CDR3, the full variable domain is DVKVTQSSRYLVKRTGEKVFLECVQDMDHENMFWYRQDPGLGLRLIYFSYDVKMKEKGDIPEGYSVSREKKERFSLILESASTNQTSMYLCASDTSYNSPLHFGNGTRLTVT.

This clone has only one observation. V usage is TRBV7-2 and J usage is TRBJ2-3, with a possible D match to TRBD2 (6 bases). The CDR3 extends over 15 amino acids. The germline CDR1 and CDR2 sequences are SGHTA and FQGNSA. V was clipped by 5 bases and J by 5 bases, with 17 bases between them. DNA of the CDR3: TGTGCCAGCAGCCTTGGGGGGAGTAGAGGAGATACGCAGTATTTT. Protein sequence: CASSLGGSRGDTQYF.